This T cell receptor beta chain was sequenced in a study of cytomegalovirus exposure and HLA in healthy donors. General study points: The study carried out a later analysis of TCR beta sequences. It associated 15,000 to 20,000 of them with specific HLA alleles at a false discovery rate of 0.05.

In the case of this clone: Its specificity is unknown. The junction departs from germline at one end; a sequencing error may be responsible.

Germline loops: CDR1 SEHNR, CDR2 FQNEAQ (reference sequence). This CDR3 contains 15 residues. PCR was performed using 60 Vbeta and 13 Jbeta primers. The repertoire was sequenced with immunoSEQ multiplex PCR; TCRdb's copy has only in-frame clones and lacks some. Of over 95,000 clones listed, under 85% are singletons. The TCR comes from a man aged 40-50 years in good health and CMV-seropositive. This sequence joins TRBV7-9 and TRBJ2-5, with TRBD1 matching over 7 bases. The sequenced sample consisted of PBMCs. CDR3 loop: CSSSPQQGKQETQYF. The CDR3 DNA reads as TGTTCCAGCAGTCCGCAACAGGGGAAACAAGAGACCCAGTACTTC.